This entry lists 3 T cell receptor beta chains sequenced from one sample in a study of tumor and adjacent non-tumor tissue in lung cancer. This sample's RNA came from whole unsorted tissue. TCRbeta libraries were built with three rounds of nested PCR, modified from ARM-PCR. TCRdb re-called the multiplex PCR reads with MiXCR, one entry per CDR3 protein. The sample records fewer than 85,000 distinct CDR3 sequences, more than 70% being singletons. The specimen sequenced was lung tumor tissue. Receptor source: a man aged 55-75 years with non-small cell lung cancer.

A few counts support this clonotype. Given a much more abundant clone one base away, this may be a read error. The V gene is TRBV5-4, the J gene TRBJ2-5; 7 bases agree with TRBD2. CDR1 SGHNT and CDR2 YYREEE come from the germline V gene (reference sequence). CDR3 length: 13 amino acids. The CDR3 loop reads CTSSLAGEETQYF. CDR3 in DNA: TGTACCAGCAGCCTGGCGGGGGAAGAGACCCAGTACTTC.

Note on this clonotype: The junction does not match germline at one end; this may be a read error. This chain links TRBV29-1 with TRBJ2-1; maybe TRBD2 (5 bases). The length of the CDR3 is 16 residues. Germline-derived CDR1 and CDR2 are SQVTM and ANQGSEA. The CDR3 DNA reads TGTAGCGTTCAGTCCATGCTAGTGGGCGATTACAATGAGCAGTTCTTC. This gives the protein CSVQSMLVGDYNEQFF.

A note on this clonotype: Given the absence of the conserved phenylalanine or tryptophan at the CDR3 end, a read error is likely. The rearrangement uses TRBV11-1 and TRBJ2-2, with D unresolved. This CDR3 comprises 14 residues. Germline CDR1 and CDR2: SGHAT and FQDESV (reference sequence). In DNA, the CDR3 is TGTGCTAGCAGCTATAGTAGTGGCACCGGGGAGCTGTTTTCT. Protein: CASSYSSGTGELFS.